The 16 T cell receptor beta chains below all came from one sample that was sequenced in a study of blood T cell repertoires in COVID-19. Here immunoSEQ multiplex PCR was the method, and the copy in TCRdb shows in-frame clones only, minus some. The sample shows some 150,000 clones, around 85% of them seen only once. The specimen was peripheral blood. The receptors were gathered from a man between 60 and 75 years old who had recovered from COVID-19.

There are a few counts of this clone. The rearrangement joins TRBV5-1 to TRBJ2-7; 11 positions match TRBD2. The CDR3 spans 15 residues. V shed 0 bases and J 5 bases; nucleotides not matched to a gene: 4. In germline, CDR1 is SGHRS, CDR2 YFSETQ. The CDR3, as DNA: TGCGCCAGCAGCTTGGAGCCGGGACTAGCGGACGAGCAGTACTTC. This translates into CASSLEPGLADEQYF.

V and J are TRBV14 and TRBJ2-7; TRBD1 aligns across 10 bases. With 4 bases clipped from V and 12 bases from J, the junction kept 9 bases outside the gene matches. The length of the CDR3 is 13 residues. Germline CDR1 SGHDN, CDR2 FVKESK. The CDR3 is CASSPRDRGTMYF. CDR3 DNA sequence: TGTGCCAGCAGCCCCCGGGACAGGGGTACAATGTACTTC.

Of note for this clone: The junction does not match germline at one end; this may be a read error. The DNA for the CDR3 is TGTGCTAGCAGCTTTAACTCCAACACTGAAGCTTTCTTT. This translates into CASSFNSNTEAFF. The V call is TRBV7-7, the J call TRBJ1-1, with D unclear. The CDR3 is 13 amino acids. Germline lookup yields CDR1 SSHAT and CDR2 FNYEAQ (reference sequence).

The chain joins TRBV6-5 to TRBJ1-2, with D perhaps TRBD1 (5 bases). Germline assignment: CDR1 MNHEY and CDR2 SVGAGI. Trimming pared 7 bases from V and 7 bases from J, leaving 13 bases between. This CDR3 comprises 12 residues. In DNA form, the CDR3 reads TGTGCCAGCACCCGGGACTCTCCTGGCTACACCTTC. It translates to CASTRDSPGYTF.

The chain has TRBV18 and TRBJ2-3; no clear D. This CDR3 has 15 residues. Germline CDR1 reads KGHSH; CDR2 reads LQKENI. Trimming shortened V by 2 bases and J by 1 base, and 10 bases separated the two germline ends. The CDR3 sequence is CASSPNQRGTDTQYF. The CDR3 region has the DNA TGTGCCAGCTCACCAAACCAACGGGGCACAGATACGCAGTATTTT. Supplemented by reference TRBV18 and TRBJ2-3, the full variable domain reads NAGVMQNPRHLVRRRGQEARLRCSPMKGHSHVYWYRQLPEEGLKFMVYLQKENIIDESGMPKERFSAEFPKEGPSILRIQQVVRGDSAAYFCASSPNQRGTDTQYFGPGTRLTVL.

The CDR3 spells CASGTGRTDTQYF. CDR3 coding DNA: TGCGCCAGCGGGACAGGGAGGACAGATACGCAGTATTTT. The chain couples TRBV5-1 to TRBJ2-3, with 9 positions matching TRBD1. The J segment lost 3 bases and the V segment lost 7 bases, leaving 3 bases of the junction unmatched. The CDR3 length is 13 residues. Per the germline V gene, CDR1 is SGHRS and CDR2 is YFSETQ.

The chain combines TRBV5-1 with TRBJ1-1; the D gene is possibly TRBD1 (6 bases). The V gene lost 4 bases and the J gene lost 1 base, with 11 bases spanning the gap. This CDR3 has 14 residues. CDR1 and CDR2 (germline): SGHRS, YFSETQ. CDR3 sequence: CASSAQTGNTEAFF. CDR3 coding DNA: TGCGCCAGCAGCGCGCAGACAGGGAACACTGAAGCTTTCTTT. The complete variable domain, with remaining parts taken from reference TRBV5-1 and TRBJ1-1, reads KAGVTQTPRYLIKTRGQQVTLSCSPISGHRSVSWYQQTPGQGLQFLFEYFSETQRNKGNFPGRFSGRQFSNSRSEMNVSTLELGDSALYLCASSAQTGNTEAFFGQGTRLTVV.

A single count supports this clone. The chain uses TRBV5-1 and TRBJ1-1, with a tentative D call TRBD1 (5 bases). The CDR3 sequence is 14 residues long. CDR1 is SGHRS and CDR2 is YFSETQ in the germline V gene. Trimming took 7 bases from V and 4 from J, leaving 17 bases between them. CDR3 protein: CASENDQGSTEAFF. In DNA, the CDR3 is TGCGCCAGCGAGAACGATCAGGGTTCCACTGAAGCTTTCTTT.

The DNA for the CDR3 is TGTGCCAGCTCGGACAGGAGCTCCTATAATTCACCCCTCCACTTT. Its translation: CASSDRSSYNSPLHF. This rearrangement joins TRBV18 to TRBJ1-6; 7 bases map to TRBD1. Per the germline V gene, CDR1 is KGHSH and CDR2 is LQKENI. This CDR3 contains 15 residues. The junction had 2 bases not matched to a gene; V was cut back by 6 bases and J by 0 bases.

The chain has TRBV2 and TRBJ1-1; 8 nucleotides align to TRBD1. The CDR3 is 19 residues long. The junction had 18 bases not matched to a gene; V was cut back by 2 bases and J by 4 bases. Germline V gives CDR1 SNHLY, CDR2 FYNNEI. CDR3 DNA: TGTGCCAGCAGTGAAATCAATGGGCAGGGGGCGGGTATGGGCACTGAAGCTTTCTTT. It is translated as CASSEINGQGAGMGTEAFF.

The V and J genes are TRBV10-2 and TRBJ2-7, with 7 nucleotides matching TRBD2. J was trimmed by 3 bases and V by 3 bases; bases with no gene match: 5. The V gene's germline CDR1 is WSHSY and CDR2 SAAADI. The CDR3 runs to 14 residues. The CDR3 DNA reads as TGCGCCAGCAGTGATGGGAGGGGATTCTACGAGCAGTACTTC. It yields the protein CASSDGRGFYEQYF.

This CDR3 reads CASSPGTGGPQETQYF. As DNA, the CDR3 is TGTGCCAGCAGCCCCGGGACAGGGGGGCCCCAAGAGACCCAGTACTTC. The V call is TRBV7-9, the J call TRBJ2-5; 11 bases fit TRBD1. Germline CDR1 and CDR2: SEHNR and FQNEAQ (reference sequence). This CDR3 region has 16 residues. The junction had 6 bases not matched to a gene; V was cut back by 5 bases and J by 1 base.

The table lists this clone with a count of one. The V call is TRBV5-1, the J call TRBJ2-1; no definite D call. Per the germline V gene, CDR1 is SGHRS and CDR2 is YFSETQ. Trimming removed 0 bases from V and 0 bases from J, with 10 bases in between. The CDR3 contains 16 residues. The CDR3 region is CASSLGSLRSYNEQFF. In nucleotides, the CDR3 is TGCGCCAGCAGCTTGGGTAGCCTACGCTCCTACAATGAGCAGTTCTTC.

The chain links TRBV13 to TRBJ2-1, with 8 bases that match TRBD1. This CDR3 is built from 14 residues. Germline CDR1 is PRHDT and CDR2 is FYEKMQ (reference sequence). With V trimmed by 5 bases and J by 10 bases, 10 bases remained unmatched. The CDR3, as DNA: TGTGCCAGCAGCACAACCCGGGACAGGACGGAGCAGTTCTTC. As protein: CASSTTRDRTEQFF.

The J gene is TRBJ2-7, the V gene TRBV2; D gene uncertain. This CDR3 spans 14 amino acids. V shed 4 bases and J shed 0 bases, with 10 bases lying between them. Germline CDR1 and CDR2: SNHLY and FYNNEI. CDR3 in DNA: TGTGCCAGCAGTGGGGCAGGTCCCTCCTACGAGCAGTACTTC. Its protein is CASSGAGPSYEQYF.

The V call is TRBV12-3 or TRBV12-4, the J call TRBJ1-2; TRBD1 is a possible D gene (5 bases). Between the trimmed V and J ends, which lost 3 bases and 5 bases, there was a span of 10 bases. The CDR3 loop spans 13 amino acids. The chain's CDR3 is CASSFPGNYGYTF. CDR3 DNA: TGTGCCAGCAGTTTCCCAGGGAATTATGGCTACACCTTC.